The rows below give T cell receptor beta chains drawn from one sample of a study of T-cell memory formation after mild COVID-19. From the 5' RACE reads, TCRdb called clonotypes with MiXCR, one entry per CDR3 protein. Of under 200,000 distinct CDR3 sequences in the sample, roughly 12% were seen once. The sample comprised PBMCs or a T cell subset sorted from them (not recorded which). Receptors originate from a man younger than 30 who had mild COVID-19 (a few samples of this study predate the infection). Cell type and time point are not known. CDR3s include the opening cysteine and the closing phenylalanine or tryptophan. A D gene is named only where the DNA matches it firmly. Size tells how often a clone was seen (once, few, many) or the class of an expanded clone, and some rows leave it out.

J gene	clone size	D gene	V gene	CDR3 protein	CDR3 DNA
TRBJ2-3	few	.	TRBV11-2	CASAYRADTQYF	TGTGCCAGCGCCTACAGGGCTGATACGCAGTATTTT
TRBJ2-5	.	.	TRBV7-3	CASSPWPSPAETQYF	TGTGCCAGCAGCCCGTGGCCGTCTCCCGCGGAGACCCAGTACTTC
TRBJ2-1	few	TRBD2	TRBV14	CASRVGTSGGTLSYNEQFF	TGTGCCAGCAGGGTTGGGACTAGCGGTGGTACCTTGTCCTACAATGAGCAGTTCTTC
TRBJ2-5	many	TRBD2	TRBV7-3	CASSPGGDQETQYF	TGTGCCAGCAGCCCCGGGGGGGATCAAGAGACCCAGTACTTC
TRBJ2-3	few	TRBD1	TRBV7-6	CASSTPRGQRSLTDTQYF	TGTGCCAGCAGCACCCCTCGGGGACAGCGATCCCTCACAGATACGCAGTATTTT
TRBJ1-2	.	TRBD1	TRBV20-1	CSATDRVGLGYTF	TGCAGTGCTACCGACAGGGTGGGGCTTGGCTACACCTTC
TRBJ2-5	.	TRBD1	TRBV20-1	CSASRQGVLLETQYF	TGCAGTGCTAGTAGACAGGGGGTTCTTTTGGAGACCCAGTACTTC
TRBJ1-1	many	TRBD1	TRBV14	CASSPDRFEAFF	TGTGCCAGCAGCCCGGACAGGTTTGAAGCTTTCTTT
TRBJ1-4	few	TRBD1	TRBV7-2	CASSPDRADEKLFF	TGTGCCAGCAGCCCGGACAGGGCCGACGAAAAACTGTTTTTT
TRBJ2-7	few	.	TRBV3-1	CASSQDPGTTYEQYF	TGTGCCAGCAGCCAAGATCCTGGGACAACCTACGAGCAGTACTTC
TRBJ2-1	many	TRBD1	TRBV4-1	CASSQDFGQGANEQFF	TGCGCCAGCAGCCAAGATTTTGGACAGGGGGCTAATGAGCAGTTCTTC
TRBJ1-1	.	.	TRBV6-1	CASSDIGSMNTEAFF	TGTGCCAGCAGTGATATCGGGAGCATGAACACTGAAGCTTTCTTT
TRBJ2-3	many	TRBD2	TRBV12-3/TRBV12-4	CASSLRLAGVTDTQYF	TGTGCCAGCAGTTTAAGGCTAGCGGGGGTCACAGATACGCAGTATTTT
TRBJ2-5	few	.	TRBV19	CASNSGETQYF	TGTGCCAGTAACAGTGGGGAGACCCAGTACTTC
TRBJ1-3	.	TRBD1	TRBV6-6	CASITGEGNTIYF	TGTGCCAGCATCACAGGGGAAGGAAACACCATATATTTT
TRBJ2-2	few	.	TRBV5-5	CASSLEASTGELFF	TGTGCCAGCAGCTTAGAAGCGAGCACCGGGGAGCTGTTTTTT
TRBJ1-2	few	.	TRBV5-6	CASSLWSPYGYTF	TGTGCCAGCAGCTTGTGGAGCCCCTATGGCTACACCTTC
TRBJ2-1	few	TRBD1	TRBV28	CASSGPGQSSYNEQFF	TGTGCCAGCAGTGGCCCGGGACAGAGCTCCTACAATGAGCAGTTCTTC
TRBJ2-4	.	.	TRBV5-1	CASSPSVGGNIQYF	TGCGCCAGCAGCCCTTCAGTGGGAGGAAACATTCAGTACTTC
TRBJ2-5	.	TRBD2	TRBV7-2	CASSPVRGRETQYF	TGTGCCAGCAGCCCAGTGCGGGGGAGGGAGACCCAGTACTTC
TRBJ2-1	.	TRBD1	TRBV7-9	CASSQYRGLPARNYNEQFF	TGTGCCAGCAGCCAATACAGGGGGCTGCCGGCCCGAAATTACAATGAGCAGTTCTTC
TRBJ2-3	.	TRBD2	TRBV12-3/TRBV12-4	CASSLAGGSTDTQYF	TGTGCCAGCAGTTTAGCGGGGGGGTCCACAGATACGCAGTATTTT
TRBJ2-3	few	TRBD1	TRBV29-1	CSVQINRGDTQYF	TGCAGCGTACAAATAAACAGGGGGGATACGCAGTATTTT
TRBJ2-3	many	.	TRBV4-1	CASSPGRQYF	TGCGCCAGCAGCCCCGGTAGGCAGTATTTT
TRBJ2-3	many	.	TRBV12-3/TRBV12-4	CASTLLGLTDTQYF	TGTGCCAGCACTTTACTAGGTCTCACAGATACGCAGTATTTT
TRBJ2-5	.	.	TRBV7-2	CASSFNWGGEETQYF	TGTGCCAGCTCCTTTAACTGGGGCGGGGAAGAGACCCAGTACTTC
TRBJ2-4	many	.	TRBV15	CATSRDKSLIAKNIQYF	TGTGCCACCAGCAGAGATAAGAGTCTAATAGCCAAAAACATTCAGTACTTC
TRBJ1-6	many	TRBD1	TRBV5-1	CASSFGQGESLHF	TGCGCCAGCAGCTTTGGCCAGGGGGAGTCCCTCCACTTT
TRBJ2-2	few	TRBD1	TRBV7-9	CASSPTGVDSGELFF	TGTGCCAGCAGCCCGACAGGGGTGGACTCCGGGGAGCTGTTTTTT
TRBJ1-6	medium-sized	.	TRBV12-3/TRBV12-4	CASSNPPAPLHF	TGTGCCAGCAGTAACCCACCCGCACCCCTCCACTTT
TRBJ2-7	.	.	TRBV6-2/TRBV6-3	CASKSYSEVGEQYF	TGTGCCAGCAAGTCGTACAGCGAGGTGGGAGAGCAGTACTTC
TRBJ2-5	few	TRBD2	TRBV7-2	CASSLAFAGGHQETQYF	TGTGCCAGCAGCTTAGCGTTTGCGGGGGGGCACCAAGAGACCCAGTACTTC